Listed below are T cell receptor beta chains from one sample, sequenced in a study of radiotherapy plus CTLA-4 blockade in lung cancer. Produced via immunoSEQ multiplex PCR; TCRdb's table is partial and in-frame only. The data contain 95,000 to 150,000 clones, approximately 90% of them seen just once; the ten biggest clones take up under 8%. This material consisted of peripheral blood, taken from a patient treated with radiotherapy plus ipilimumab. These receptors all come from a human donor with non-small cell lung cancer that progressed on radiotherapy plus ipilimumab. Both conserved end residues are trimmed from each CDR3. Each record gives: V gene, clone size, J gene, CDR3 protein. Some rows have no size entry. The others give once, few or many, or a class for an expanded clone.

>TRBV5-4|-|TRBJ1-1
ASSLEAGDSSEAF
>TRBV27|-|TRBJ2-2
ASSLSPYDHGELF
>TRBV6-6|-|TRBJ2-1
ASNRDRTVGEQF
>TRBV27|once|TRBJ1-6
ASSLSLGNSPLH
>TRBV4-2|-|TRBJ2-3
ASSQEPRVPDTQY
>TRBV6-5|-|TRBJ2-3
ASSKLAGGTDTQY
>TRBV2|-|TRBJ2-7
ASSEYGQGAYEQY
>TRBV5-4|few|TRBJ2-5
ASSSGLAEETQY
>TRBV5-1|-|TRBJ2-3
ASSLGDYEREY
>TRBV7-8|-|TRBJ1-5
ASSFETGDNQPQH
>TRBV19|-|TRBJ2-1
ASKTGGPNEQF
>TRBV6-6|-|TRBJ2-2
ASSRQQGAGELF
>TRBV7-9|-|TRBJ1-1
ASSSESAEAF
>TRBV5-1|-|TRBJ2-2
ASSTANTGELF
>TRBV15|-|TRBJ1-2
ATSPRNFFQTNYGYT
>TRBV19|-|TRBJ2-6
ASTLVRGSGANVLT
>TRBV5-6|-|TRBJ2-1
ASSPPLGRTFYNEQF
>TRBV19|-|TRBJ2-5
ASSIVGQGTPGRRETQY
>TRBV5-1|-|-
ASSPVGQINLYEQY
>TRBV5-1|-|TRBJ2-2
ASKSGGDTGELF
>TRBV25-1|once|TRBJ2-1
ASSELGRERNEQF
>TRBV11-1|-|TRBJ2-7
ASSFRDRNYEQY
>TRBV5-1|few|TRBJ2-7
ASSLGYEQY
>TRBV5-1|-|TRBJ2-1
ASSLRAYNEQF
>TRBV10-1|-|TRBJ1-1
ASSEQGNTEAF
>TRBV18|-|TRBJ2-3
ASSPPGLAGGTDTQY
>TRBV5-1|few|TRBJ2-2
ASSLARTGELF
>TRBV20-1|-|TRBJ1-3
SAPSGNTIY
>TRBV2|-|TRBJ2-3
ASSDSGMEDTDTQY
>TRBV10-2|-|TRBJ2-1
ASVSRKEAVLGLAGEQF
>TRBV13|-|TRBJ2-7
ASGAHHTQQY
>TRBV9|-|TRBJ2-1
ASSVGRLSSYNEQF
>TRBV19|-|TRBJ1-5
ASSKEGKVQPQH
>TRBV7-9|-|TRBJ2-5
ASSLPSRDQETQY
>TRBV5-3|-|TRBJ1-6
ARSSYRPNSYNSPLH
>TRBV5-4|once|TRBJ2-1
ASRVGLLGTQNEQF
>TRBV9|once|TRBJ1-4
ASSANPTNEKLF
>TRBV5-6|-|TRBJ1-5
ASSYRGTGNQPQH
>TRBV29-1|-|TRBJ1-2
SVMTGWRGRDYGYT
>TRBV19|-|TRBJ1-5
ASRGRGTGDNQPQH
>TRBV6-1|few|TRBJ2-3
ASSETGGSTDTQY
>TRBV6-5|once|TRBJ2-2
ASRRPAGSAGELF
>TRBV6-1|-|TRBJ2-7
ASSQGAVIYEQY
>TRBV18|-|TRBJ2-5
ASSPLPKETQY
>TRBV5-4|-|TRBJ2-1
ASTIAGVNEQF
>TRBV6-5|once|TRBJ2-1
ASRRLAFPPNEQF
>TRBV7-3|-|TRBJ2-7
ASGVGPGRY
>TRBV19|-|TRBJ1-3
ASSVGTGNTIY
>TRBV6-1|-|TRBJ2-7
ASSIRSLGGEQY
>TRBV19|once|TRBJ2-7
ASSHPGGQGAYEQY
>TRBV29-1|-|TRBJ1-1
SATIGSWSAYTEAF